This is a list of T cell receptor beta chains from one sample in a study of T-cell reconstitution after alpha-beta-depleted transplantation in children. MiXCR, run by TCRdb on the PCR reads, gives a single entry per CDR3 protein. Among about 580,000 distinct CDR3 sequences listed, roughly 23% were seen once. This sample comprised PBMCs, mostly from graft donor cells, obtained 360 days after TCRalphabeta/CD19-depleted stem cell transplant. Receptors were obtained from a boy in the first two years of life who had a stem cell transplant for acute myeloid leukemia, so the T cells may come from the graft donor. Each CDR3 is given with its conserved first and last residue. A D gene is named only where the DNA matches it firmly. For some rows the clone size is stated as once, few or many, or as a class when expanded; others skip it.

j_call	clone_size	d_call	v_call	cdr3_nt	cdr3_aa
TRBJ2-5	NA	TRBD2	TRBV30	TGTGCCTGGAGCGATGGTAGCGGGGGGACCCAAGAGACCCAGTACTTC	CAWSDGSGGTQETQYF
TRBJ1-5	NA	NA	TRBV15	TGTGCCACCAGCAGAGAAGTGTCGGGGCTCGGTAGCAATCAGCCCCAGCATTTT	CATSREVSGLGSNQPQHF
TRBJ2-2	many	TRBD1	TRBV7-2	TGTGCCAGCAGCCCCCGGGGCACAGGGGGAAACACCGGGGAGCTGTTTTTT	CASSPRGTGGNTGELFF
TRBJ2-1	many	NA	TRBV6-1	TGTGCCAGCAGTGACCGACAGAGCTCCTACAATGAGCAGTTCTTC	CASSDRQSSYNEQFF
TRBJ2-3	few	TRBD1	TRBV7-2	TGTGCCAGCAGCTATGGGGAGGGACAGGGGCCTGATACGCAGTATTTT	CASSYGEGQGPDTQYF
TRBJ2-5	few	NA	TRBV12-3/TRBV12-4	TGTGCCAGCAGGCGAAACCCAACAGCCCAAGAGACCCAGTACTTC	CASRRNPTAQETQYF
TRBJ2-1	many	NA	TRBV6-5	TGTGCCAGCAGTGAAGGCTATGAGCAGTTCTTC	CASSEGYEQFF
TRBJ2-1	NA	NA	TRBV20-1	TGCAGTGCTAGAGGAGCAGGGTTCTACAATGAGCAGTTCTTC	CSARGAGFYNEQFF
TRBJ1-6	NA	NA	TRBV10-3	TGTGCCATCAGTGAGTCCTGGGGGCAAGATTCACCCCTCCACTTT	CAISESWGQDSPLHF
TRBJ2-7	many	TRBD1	TRBV20-1	TGCAGTGCTTACAGGGGAGCCTACGAGCAGTACTTC	CSAYRGAYEQYF
TRBJ2-5	many	NA	TRBV29-1	TGCAGCGTTGAAGAGGACATTCGAGAGACCCAGTACTTC	CSVEEDIRETQYF
TRBJ2-3	NA	NA	TRBV12-3/TRBV12-4	TGTGCCAGCAGTGTACCGGGGCTTTCCACAGATACGCAGTATTTT	CASSVPGLSTDTQYF
TRBJ1-2	NA	NA	TRBV12-3/TRBV12-4	TGTGCCAGCAGTTTTAGTAGGGCAGGCGGATTGGGGTACACCTTC	CASSFSRAGGLGYTF
TRBJ2-7	many	TRBD1	TRBV7-2	TGTGCCAGCAGCTTAGCGCTAACAGGGGCCTCCTACGAGCAGTACTTC	CASSLALTGASYEQYF
TRBJ2-1	few	TRBD1	TRBV20-1	TGCTGTGCTAGAGCCGAGGGGGGGACAGGGACCTACAATGAGCAGTTCTTC	CCARAEGGTGTYNEQFF
TRBJ1-2	few	NA	TRBV28	TGTGCCAGCAGTTTGGCTAGTGATGGCTACACCTTC	CASSLASDGYTF
TRBJ2-3	few	NA	TRBV6-5	TGTGCCAGCAGTTACAGCGCCGGACAGCGCACAGATACGCAGTATTTT	CASSYSAGQRTDTQYF
TRBJ2-3	NA	TRBD1	TRBV5-6	TGTGCCAGCAGCAGAAACAGGGGGCAGGATACGCAGTATTTT	CASSRNRGQDTQYF
TRBJ2-2	NA	NA	TRBV28	TGTGCCAGCAGGGAGCCCCCAAACACCGGGGAGCTGTTTTTT	CASREPPNTGELFF
TRBJ2-1	NA	NA	TRBV6-5	TGTGCCAGCAGTTACGGCCCGGCGGACTACAATGAGCAGTTCTTC	CASSYGPADYNEQFF
TRBJ2-2	NA	TRBD2	TRBV20-1	TGCAGTGCTAGGGATGACTCGAGGGAGGGCACCGGGGAGCTGTTTTTT	CSARDDSREGTGELFF
TRBJ2-1	NA	NA	TRBV5-5	TGTGCCAGCAGCTTCGGGGTACAGGTTGGTGAGCAGTTCTTC	CASSFGVQVGEQFF
TRBJ2-1	NA	TRBD2	TRBV7-2	TGTGCCAGCAGCTCCCAAGGGCAGCGGGGGGACTACAATGAGCAGTTCTTC	CASSSQGQRGDYNEQFF
TRBJ2-1	many	TRBD2	TRBV5-1	TGCGCCAGCAGCTTCTCCCCGGGACTAGGGGACAATGAGCAGTTCTTC	CASSFSPGLGDNEQFF
TRBJ1-1	NA	NA	TRBV6-1	TGTGCCAGCAGTACCCTACAGGTTCACACTGAAGCTTTCTTT	CASSTLQVHTEAFF
TRBJ2-5	many	TRBD2	TRBV20-1	TGCAGTGCTAGAGCGGCGGGGGGGCTAGAGACCCAGTACTTC	CSARAAGGLETQYF
TRBJ2-5	NA	NA	TRBV29-1	TGCAGCGTTGAACTGGAGCGGACAGTAGAGACCCAGTACTTC	CSVELERTVETQYF
TRBJ1-5	many	NA	TRBV20-1	TGCAGTGCTAGAGATCGGAATGGAAGGGTGGCTCAGCCCCAGCATTTT	CSARDRNGRVAQPQHF
TRBJ1-5	many	NA	TRBV12-3/TRBV12-4	TGTGCCAGCAGTGGAAGGGGCAGCCAGCCCCAGCATTTT	CASSGRGSQPQHF
TRBJ2-1	NA	TRBD2	TRBV19	TGTGCCAGTACCCCCAGTAAGACTAGCGGGTACAATGAGCAGTTCTTC	CASTPSKTSGYNEQFF
TRBJ1-4	NA	TRBD1	TRBV14	TGTGCCAGCAGCCAAGAAATCAGTGGGACAGGGGAAGAAAAACTGTTTTTT	CASSQEISGTGEEKLFF
TRBJ2-1	many	NA	TRBV10-3	TGTGCCATCGGAGGGATCTCCTACAATGAGCAGTTCTTC	CAIGGISYNEQFF
TRBJ2-1	few	NA	TRBV20-1	TGCAGTGCTTGGGCGACTGTCCTCAGCTCCTACAATGAGCAGTTCTTC	CSAWATVLSSYNEQFF
TRBJ1-2	few	NA	TRBV6-5	TGTGCCAGCAGTTACTCGGGACCCTATGGCTACACCTTC	CASSYSGPYGYTF
TRBJ1-5	NA	NA	TRBV12-3/TRBV12-4	TGTGCCAGCAGCCCACTACCCGGCAATCAGCCCCAGCATTTT	CASSPLPGNQPQHF